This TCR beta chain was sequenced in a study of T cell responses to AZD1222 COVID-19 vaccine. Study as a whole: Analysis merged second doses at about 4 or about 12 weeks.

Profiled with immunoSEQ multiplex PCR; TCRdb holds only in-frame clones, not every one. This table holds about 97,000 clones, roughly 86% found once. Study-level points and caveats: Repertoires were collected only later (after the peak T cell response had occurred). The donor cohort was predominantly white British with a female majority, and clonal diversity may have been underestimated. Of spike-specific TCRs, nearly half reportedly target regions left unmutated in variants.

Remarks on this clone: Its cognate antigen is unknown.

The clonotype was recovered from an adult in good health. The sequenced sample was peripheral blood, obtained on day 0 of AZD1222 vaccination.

CDR3 DNA sequence: TGCGCCAGCAGCCAAGAAGGGGGGCAGGGTAGATACGAGCAGTACTTC. The encoded protein is CASSQEGGQGRYEQYF. The chain links TRBV4-3 to TRBJ2-7; D may correspond to TRBD1 or TRBD2 (6 bases each). The CDR3 has 16 amino acids. Per germline, CDR1 LGHNA and CDR2 YSLEER. Trimming removed 0 bases at V and 4 bases at J, with 16 bases between.